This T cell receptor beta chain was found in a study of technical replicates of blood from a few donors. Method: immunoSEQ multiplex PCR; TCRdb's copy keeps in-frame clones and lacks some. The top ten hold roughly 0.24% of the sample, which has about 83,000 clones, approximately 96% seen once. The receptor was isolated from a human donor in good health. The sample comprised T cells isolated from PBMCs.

CDR3 sequence (DNA): TGTGCCAGCAGTAGGACTAGCGGGGCCACCGGGGAGCTGTTTTTT. Translation gives CASSRTSGATGELFF. This rearrangement joins TRBV6-1 to TRBJ2-2, with 12 bases matching TRBD2. V was pared by 5 bases and J by 4 bases, with 2 bases of the junction left unmatched. CDR3 size: 15 residues. The germline CDR1 and CDR2 sequences are MNHNS and SASEGT.